This T cell receptor (beta chain) appears in the sequencing data of a study of EBV T-cell therapy then PD-1 blockade in nasopharyngeal carcinoma (dated by TCRdb to about 2021). The Qiagen DNeasy Kit was used to extract genomic DNA from the sorted cells. TCR beta chain deep sequencing was performed on the immunoSEQ platform. The authors processed their data as follows. The immunoSEQ Analyzer software was used to analyze the repertoire data. The immuneACCESS repertoire file appears here via TCRdb, limited to in-frame rearrangements. These files lack a portion of the clones; in checked studies, under half of the deficit traces to unresolved V genes, and the cause of the others is not known. V and J calls and clone size follow that table, whereas D and trimming were derived from the DNA. The sample table contains under 20,000 clones; only one count was recorded for approximately 81% of them. The top ten clones comprise around a third of the sample.

CDR3 length: 14 amino acids, cysteine to phenylalanine. Only the CDR3 region is kept as DNA, spanning 42 bases read in frame from base 1. The germline V gene yields SGHAT for CDR1 and FQNNGV for CDR2. V is clipped by 3 bases and J by 4 bases, and the sequence between their germline boundaries is 11 bases long. This specimen's treatment or condition label, per the study, means: AdE1-LMPpoly-expanded autologous EBV-specific T-cell therapy followed by anti-PD-1 nivolumab. Turning to this clone: Its antigen has not been determined. No base-level quality is on record; no much larger clone is a single base apart.

The source is a man between 40 and 49 years old with nasopharyngeal carcinoma. The sample in question was CD8+ T cells from blood, obtained at day 33 from a patient whose treatment included autologous EBV-specific T cells and nivolumab. The chain uses TRBV11-2 and TRBJ2-3, with the D gene not confidently named. The CDR3 region reads CASSFRMWPDTQYF. The DNA sequence is TGTGCCAGCAGCTTTCGAATGTGGCCAGATACGCAGTATTTT.